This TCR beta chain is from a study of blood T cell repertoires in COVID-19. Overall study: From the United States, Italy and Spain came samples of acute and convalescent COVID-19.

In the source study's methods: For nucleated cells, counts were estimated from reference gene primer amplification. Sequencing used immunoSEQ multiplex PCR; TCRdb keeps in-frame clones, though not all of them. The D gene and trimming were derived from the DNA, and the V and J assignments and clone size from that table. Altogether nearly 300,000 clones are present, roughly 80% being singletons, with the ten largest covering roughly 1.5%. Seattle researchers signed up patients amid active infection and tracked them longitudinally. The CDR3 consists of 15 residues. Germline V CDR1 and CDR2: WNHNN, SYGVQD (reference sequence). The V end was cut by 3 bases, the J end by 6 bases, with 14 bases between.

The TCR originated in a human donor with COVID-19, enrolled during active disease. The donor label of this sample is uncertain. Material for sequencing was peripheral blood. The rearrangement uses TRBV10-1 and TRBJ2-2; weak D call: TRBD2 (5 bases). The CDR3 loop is CASSENRGVPGELFF. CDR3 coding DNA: TGCGCCAGCAGTGAAAATCGGGGAGTTCCCGGGGAGCTGTTTTTT.